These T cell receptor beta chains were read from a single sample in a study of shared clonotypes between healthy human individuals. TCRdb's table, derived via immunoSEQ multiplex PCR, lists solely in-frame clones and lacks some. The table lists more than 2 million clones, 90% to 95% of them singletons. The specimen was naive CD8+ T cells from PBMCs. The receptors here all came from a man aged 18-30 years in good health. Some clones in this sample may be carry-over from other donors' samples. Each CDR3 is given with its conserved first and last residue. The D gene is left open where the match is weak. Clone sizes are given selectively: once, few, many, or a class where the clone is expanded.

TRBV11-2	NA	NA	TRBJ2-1	CASSLFPRETGDNEQFF	TGTGCCAGCAGCTTATTCCCCCGTGAGACAGGCGACAATGAGCAGTTCTTC
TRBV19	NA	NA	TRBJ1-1	CASSIPLNTEAFF	TGTGCCAGTAGTATACCCCTGAACACTGAAGCTTTCTTT
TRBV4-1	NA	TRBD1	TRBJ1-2	CASSRLLRDRGRHYGYTF	TGCGCCAGCAGCCGACTACTCCGGGACAGGGGGCGTCACTATGGCTACACCTTC
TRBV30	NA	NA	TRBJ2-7	CAVEWGSSYEQYF	TGTGCCGTCGAGTGGGGGAGCTCCTACGAGCAGTACTTC
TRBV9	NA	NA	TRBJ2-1	CASSYRIKRGLTERDEQFF	TGTGCCAGCAGCTACCGAATCAAGAGAGGACTAACGGAACGGGATGAGCAGTTCTTC
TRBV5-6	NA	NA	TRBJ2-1	CASSFGREQFF	TGTGCCAGCAGCTTTGGGCGTGAGCAGTTCTTC
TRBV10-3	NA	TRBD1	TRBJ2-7	CAISGGQGGYEQYF	TGTGCCATCAGTGGAGGACAGGGCGGCTACGAGCAGTACTTC
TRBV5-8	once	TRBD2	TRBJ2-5	CASSLRREQETQYF	TGTGCCAGCAGCTTGCGGCGGGAGCAAGAGACCCAGTACTTC
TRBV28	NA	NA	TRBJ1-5	CASSFDRWTDSNQPQHF	TGTGCCAGCAGTTTTGACAGGTGGACCGATAGCAATCAGCCCCAGCATTTT
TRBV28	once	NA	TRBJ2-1	CASSSGIAEYNEQFF	TGTGCCAGCAGTTCGGGGATAGCGGAATACAATGAGCAGTTCTTC
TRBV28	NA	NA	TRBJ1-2	CASSFWTANYGYTF	TGTGCCAGCAGCTTCTGGACAGCTAACTATGGCTACACCTTC
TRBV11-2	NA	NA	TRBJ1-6	CASREGGSPLHF	TGTGCCAGCAGGGAAGGCGGTTCACCCCTCCACTTT
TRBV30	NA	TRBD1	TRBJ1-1	CAWSARGQYMNTEAFF	TGTGCCTGGAGCGCCCGGGGACAGTACATGAACACTGAAGCTTTCTTT
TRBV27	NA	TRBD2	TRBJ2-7	CASSYRTSDYEQYF	TGTGCCAGCAGTTACCGGACTAGCGACTACGAGCAGTACTTC
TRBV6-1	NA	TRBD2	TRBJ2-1	CASSELAVTWNEQFF	TGTGCCAGCAGTGAACTAGCGGTGACCTGGAATGAGCAGTTCTTC
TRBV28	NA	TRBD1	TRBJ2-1	CASSAGASGQGFSFHEQFF	TGTGCCAGCAGTGCGGGAGCATCGGGACAGGGTTTCAGTTTCCATGAGCAGTTCTTC
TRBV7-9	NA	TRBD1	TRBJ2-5	CASSPLDRVKETQYF	TGTGCCAGCAGCCCCTTGGACAGGGTTAAAGAGACCCAGTACTTC
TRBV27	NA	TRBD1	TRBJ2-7	CASSDRQGSYEQYF	TGTGCCAGCAGTGATCGACAGGGCTCCTACGAGCAGTACTTC
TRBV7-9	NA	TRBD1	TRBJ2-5	CASSLNRGETQYF	TGTGCCAGCAGCTTAAACAGGGGAGAGACCCAGTACTTC
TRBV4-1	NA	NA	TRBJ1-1	CASSQDWGGDTEAFF	TGCGCCAGCAGCCAAGATTGGGGAGGCGACACTGAAGCTTTCTTT
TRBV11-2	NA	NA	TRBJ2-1	CASSLRSGDSYNEQFF	TGTGCCAGCAGCCTGCGCAGCGGAGACTCCTACAATGAGCAGTTCTTC
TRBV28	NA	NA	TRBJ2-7	CASSSPRLIRGYEQYF	TGTGCCAGCAGTTCGCCCCGACTAATCAGGGGTTACGAGCAGTACTTC
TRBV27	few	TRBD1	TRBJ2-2	CASSPGQGFGELFF	TGTGCCAGCAGTCCCGGACAGGGGTTCGGGGAGCTGTTTTTT
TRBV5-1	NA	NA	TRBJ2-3	CASSLGIADTQYF	TGCGCCAGCAGCTTAGGGATAGCAGATACGCAGTATTTT
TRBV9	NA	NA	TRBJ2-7	CASSVGVQSYEQYF	TGTGCCAGCAGCGTAGGGGTGCAGTCCTACGAGCAGTACTTC
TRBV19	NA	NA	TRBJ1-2	CASSPLARYGYTF	TGTGCCAGTAGCCCCCTTGCCCGTTATGGCTACACCTTC
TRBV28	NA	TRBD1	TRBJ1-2	CASSQWTGNNYGYTF	TGTGCCAGCAGTCAGTGGACAGGGAATAACTATGGCTACACCTTC
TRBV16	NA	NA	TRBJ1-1	CASSQGWQGNTEAFF	TGTGCCAGCAGCCAAGGTTGGCAGGGCAACACTGAAGCTTTCTTT
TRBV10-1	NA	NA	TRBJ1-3	CASSDQDLGGNTIYF	TGCGCCAGCAGTGACCAAGACTTGGGAGGAAACACCATATATTTT
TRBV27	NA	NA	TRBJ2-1	CASSPIGLTVTNEQFF	TGTGCCAGCAGTCCCATCGGACTCACCGTTACAAATGAGCAGTTCTTC
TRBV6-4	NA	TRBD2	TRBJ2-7	CASSPGWGGTYEQYF	TGTGCCAGCAGTCCCGGGTGGGGGGGAACCTACGAGCAGTACTTC
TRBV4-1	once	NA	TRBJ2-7	CASSQESGVYEQYF	TGCGCCAGCAGCCAAGAGTCCGGGGTTTACGAGCAGTACTTC
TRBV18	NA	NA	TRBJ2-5	CASSPRVPLEEETQYF	TGTGCCAGCTCACCAAGGGTGCCGTTAGAGGAAGAGACCCAGTACTTC
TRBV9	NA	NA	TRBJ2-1	CASSGPTNEQFF	TGTGCCAGCTCTGGCCCTACCAATGAGCAGTTCTTC
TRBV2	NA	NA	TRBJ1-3	CASSVTPEGSGNTIYF	TGTGCCAGCAGTGTGACCCCTGAGGGCTCTGGAAACACCATATATTTT
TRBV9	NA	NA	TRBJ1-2	CASSPGPASGGYTF	TGTGCCAGCAGCCCGGGTCCCGCCAGTGGCGGCTACACCTTC
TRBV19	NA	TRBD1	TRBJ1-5	CASSMDSDRVVDQPQHF	TGTGCCAGTAGTATGGATTCGGACAGGGTCGTTGATCAGCCCCAGCATTTT
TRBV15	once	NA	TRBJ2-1	CATSRDFSGSYNEQFF	TGTGCCACCAGCAGAGATTTCTCGGGCTCCTACAATGAGCAGTTCTTC
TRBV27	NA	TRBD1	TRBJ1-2	CASSQDRLPVYGYTF	TGTGCCAGCAGTCAGGACAGGCTCCCCGTCTATGGCTACACCTTC
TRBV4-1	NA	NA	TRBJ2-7	CASSPGLSYEQYF	TGCGCCAGCAGTCCGGGACTTTCCTACGAGCAGTACTTC
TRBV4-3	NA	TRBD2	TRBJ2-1	CASSQDGGLASLNEQFF	TGCGCCAGCAGCCAAGATGGGGGACTAGCGTCGCTAAATGAGCAGTTCTTC
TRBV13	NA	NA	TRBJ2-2	CASSPTWGSGELFF	TGTGCCAGCAGCCCGACCTGGGGGAGCGGGGAGCTGTTTTTT
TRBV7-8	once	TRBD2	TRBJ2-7	CASSRELAGTEQYF	TGTGCCAGCAGCCGAGAACTAGCGGGAACCGAGCAGTACTTC
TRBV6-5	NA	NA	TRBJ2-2	CASSYRRAGTGELFF	TGTGCCAGCAGTTACCGGCGAGCGGGCACCGGGGAGCTGTTTTTT
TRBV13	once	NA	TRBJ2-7	CASSSRDTHNYYEQYF	TGTGCCAGCAGCTCCCGGGACACACACAATTACTACGAGCAGTACTTC
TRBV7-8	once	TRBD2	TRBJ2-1	CASSLEATSGSLNEQFF	TGTGCCAGCAGCTTAGAAGCGACTAGCGGGAGTCTGAATGAGCAGTTCTTC
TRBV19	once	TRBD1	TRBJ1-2	CASSPTGDNYGYTF	TGTGCCAGTAGCCCGACAGGGGACAACTATGGCTACACCTTC
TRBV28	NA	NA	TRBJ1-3	CASTEFGAYSGNTIYF	TGTGCCAGCACCGAGTTCGGTGCCTACTCTGGAAACACCATATATTTT
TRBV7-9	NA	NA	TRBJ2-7	CASSLGDGRFYEQYF	TGTGCCAGCAGCTTAGGAGATGGACGGTTCTACGAGCAGTACTTC
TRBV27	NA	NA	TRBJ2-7	CASSLSPGTSYYEQYF	TGTGCCAGCAGCCTAAGCCCCGGGACATCATACTACGAGCAGTACTTC